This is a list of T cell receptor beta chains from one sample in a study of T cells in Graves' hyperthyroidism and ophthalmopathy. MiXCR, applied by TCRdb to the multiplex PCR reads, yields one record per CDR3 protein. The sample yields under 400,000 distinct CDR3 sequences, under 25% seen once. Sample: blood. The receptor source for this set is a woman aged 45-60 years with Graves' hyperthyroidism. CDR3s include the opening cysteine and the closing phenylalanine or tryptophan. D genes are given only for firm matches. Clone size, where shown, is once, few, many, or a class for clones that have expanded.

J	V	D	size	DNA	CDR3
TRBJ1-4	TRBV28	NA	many	TGTGCCAGCAGCACACCAACGATTGATGAAAAACTGTTTTTT	CASSTPTIDEKLFF
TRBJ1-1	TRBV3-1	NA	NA	TGTGTCAGCAGCCGACTAGTAGGGGGGAACACTGAAGCTTTCTTT	CVSSRLVGGNTEAFF
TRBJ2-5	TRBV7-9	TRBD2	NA	TGTGCCAGCAGCCCAAGACTAGCGGAAATCCAAGAGACCCAGTACTTC	CASSPRLAEIQETQYF
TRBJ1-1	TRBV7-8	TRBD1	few	TGTGCCAGCAGCTTAGTGGCAGGGGGGAACACTGAAGCTTTCTTT	CASSLVAGGNTEAFF
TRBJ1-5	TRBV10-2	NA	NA	TGCGCCAGCAGTGAAGGAGGGTCCGGAATCCAGCCCCAGCATTTT	CASSEGGSGIQPQHF
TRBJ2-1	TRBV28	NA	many	TGTGCCAGCAGTTTGGGGCCTCTGGAAGTCGATGAGCAGTTCTTC	CASSLGPLEVDEQFF
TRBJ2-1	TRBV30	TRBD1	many	TGTGCCTGGACAGGGGGCGCCTACAATGAGCAGTTCTTC	CAWTGGAYNEQFF
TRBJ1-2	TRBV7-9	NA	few	TGTGCCAGCAGTCAAAGGCAGGGTTTCGGTAGCTACACCTTC	CASSQRQGFGSYTF
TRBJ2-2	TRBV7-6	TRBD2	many	TGTGCCAGCAGCCCTAGCGGGAGGACGATCACCGGGGAGCTGTTTTTT	CASSPSGRTITGELFF
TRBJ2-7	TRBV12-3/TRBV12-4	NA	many	TGTGCCAGCAGTTTAGAGGGCGCCTCCTACGAGCAGTACTTC	CASSLEGASYEQYF
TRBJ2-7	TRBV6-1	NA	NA	TGTGCCAGCAGTGAAGTCGGACACCCCTACGACGAGCAGTACTTC	CASSEVGHPYDEQYF
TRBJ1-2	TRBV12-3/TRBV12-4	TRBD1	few	TGTGCCAGCCGGGACAGGGTTTACTATGGCTACACCTTC	CASRDRVYYGYTF
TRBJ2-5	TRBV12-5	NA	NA	TGTGCTAGTGGTTCTTTTGGCGAAGAGACCCAGTACTTC	CASGSFGEETQYF
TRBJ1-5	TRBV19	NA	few	TGTGCCAGTAGCAACCAGGGTTTGGGAAATCAGCCCCAGCATTTT	CASSNQGLGNQPQHF
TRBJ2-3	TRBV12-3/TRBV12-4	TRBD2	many	TGTGCCAGCAGTCCCCCATTAGCGGGAGTACAGCGAGATACGCAGTATTTT	CASSPPLAGVQRDTQYF
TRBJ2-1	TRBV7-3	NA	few	TGTGCCAGCAGCTTATATGGCGGCCTAATGAATGAGCAGTTCTTC	CASSLYGGLMNEQFF
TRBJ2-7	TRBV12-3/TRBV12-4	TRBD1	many	TGTGCCAGCAAGGGACAGGGACTCTCCTACGAGCAGTACTTC	CASKGQGLSYEQYF
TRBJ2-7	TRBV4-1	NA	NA	TGCGCCAGCAGCCCCGGCGAGTACCTATCCTACGAGCAGTACTTC	CASSPGEYLSYEQYF
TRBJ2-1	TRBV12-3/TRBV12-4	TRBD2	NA	TGTGCCAGCAGTTTGGGGCGGGGGGGCTTTTATGAGCAGTTCTTC	CASSLGRGGFYEQFF
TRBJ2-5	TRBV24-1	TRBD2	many	TGTGCCACCAGTGATTCCGGGACTATCCAAGAGACCCAGTACTTC	CATSDSGTIQETQYF
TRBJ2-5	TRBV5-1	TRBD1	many	TGCGCCAGCAGCTTGGCTGCCGGACAGGACATCTTTGAGACCCAGTACTTC	CASSLAAGQDIFETQYF
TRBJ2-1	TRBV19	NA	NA	TGTGCCAGTAGTAAATCGAGGGGATATGAGCAGTTCTTC	CASSKSRGYEQFF
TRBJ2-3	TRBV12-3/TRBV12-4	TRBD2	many	TGTGCCACAGGCGGGGGGGTCACAGATACGCAGTATTTT	CATGGGVTDTQYF
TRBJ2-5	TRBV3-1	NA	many	TGTGCCAGCAGCCAAGATACCTCCGGGACACAAGAGACCCAGTACTTC	CASSQDTSGTQETQYF
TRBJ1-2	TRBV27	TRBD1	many	TGTGCCAGCAGTTTCGTAGGACAGGGGGATGGCTACACCTTC	CASSFVGQGDGYTF
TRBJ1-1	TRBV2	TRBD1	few	TGTGCCAGCAAACTCGAGGGGGCAAGCTCAATGAACACTGAAGCTTTCTTT	CASKLEGASSMNTEAFF
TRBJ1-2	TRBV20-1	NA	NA	TGCAGTGCTAGATCTGCAGGTACTGCCCTCTATGGCTACACCTTC	CSARSAGTALYGYTF
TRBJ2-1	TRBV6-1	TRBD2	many	TGTGCCAGCAGCGTCTTGACTAGCGGGAGAGCAAATGAGCAGTTCTTC	CASSVLTSGRANEQFF
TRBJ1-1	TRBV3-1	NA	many	TGTGCCAGCAGCCAAGTGGGGCCGACTGAAGCTTTCTTT	CASSQVGPTEAFF
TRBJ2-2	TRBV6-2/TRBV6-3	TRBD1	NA	TGTGCCAGCAGTTACGGGACAGGGTTCGTTTTCGCGAACACCGGGGAGCTGTTTTTT	CASSYGTGFVFANTGELFF
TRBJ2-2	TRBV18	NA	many	TGTGCCAGCTCACCACCGAGGACGGCGAACACCGGGGAGCTGTTTTTT	CASSPPRTANTGELFF
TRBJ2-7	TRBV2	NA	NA	TGTGCCAGCAGCCAAGGGACACCATCCTACGAGCAGTACTTC	CASSQGTPSYEQYF
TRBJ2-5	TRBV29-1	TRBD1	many	TGCAGCGTTGAGCAGGGGGCGTCCACACAAGAGACCCAGTACTTC	CSVEQGASTQETQYF
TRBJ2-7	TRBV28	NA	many	TGTGCCAGCAGTGAACTAGGCGGGCAGTACTTC	CASSELGGQYF
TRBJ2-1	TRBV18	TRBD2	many	TGTGCCAGCAACGATGGGACTAGCGGGAGCAATGAGCAGTTCTTC	CASNDGTSGSNEQFF
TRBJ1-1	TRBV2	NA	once	TGTGCCAGCAGCGTAGCAAACACTGAAGCTTTCTTT	CASSVANTEAFF
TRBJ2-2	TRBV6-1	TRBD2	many	TGTGCCACTCGAACCGGGACTACAAACACCGGGGAGCTGTTTTTT	CATRTGTTNTGELFF
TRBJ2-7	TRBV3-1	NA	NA	TGTGCCAGCAGCCAAGGCCACAGCGAGCAGTACTTC	CASSQGHSEQYF
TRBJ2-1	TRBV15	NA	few	TGTGCCACCAGCCTAAGATTAAGCAATGAGCAGTTCTTC	CATSLRLSNEQFF
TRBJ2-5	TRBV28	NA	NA	TGTGCCGGCAGTGAAAGGAGGGAGACCCAGTACTTC	CAGSERRETQYF
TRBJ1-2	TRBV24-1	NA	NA	TGTGCCACCAGTGATTTTGGGCAATCATATGGCTACACCTTC	CATSDFGQSYGYTF
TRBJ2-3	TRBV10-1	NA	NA	TGCGCCAGCAGTTCGAGCGAGAGGTCTACTACAGATACGCAGTATTTT	CASSSSERSTTDTQYF
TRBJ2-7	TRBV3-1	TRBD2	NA	TGTGCCAGCAGCCAACCCTCGACTAGCGGGGTCAGCTCCTACGAGCAGTACTTC	CASSQPSTSGVSSYEQYF
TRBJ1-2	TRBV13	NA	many	TGTGCCAGCTCTGGGACCGAGGGTGGCTACACCTTC	CASSGTEGGYTF
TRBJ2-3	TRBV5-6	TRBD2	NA	TGTGCCAGCAGCTTAGCGGGGTGGCTCCCAGATACGCAGTATTTT	CASSLAGWLPDTQYF
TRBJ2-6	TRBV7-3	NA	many	TGTGCCAGCAGCGCCGAGCGGCTCGGGGCCAACGTCCTGACTTTC	CASSAERLGANVLTF
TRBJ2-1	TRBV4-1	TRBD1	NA	TGCGCCAGCAGCCAAGAAGGGACAGGGATAGGGGACAATGAGCAGTTCTTC	CASSQEGTGIGDNEQFF
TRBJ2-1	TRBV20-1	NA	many	TGCAGTGCCACTAAACTCCAAAGCTCCTACAATGAGCAGTTCTTC	CSATKLQSSYNEQFF
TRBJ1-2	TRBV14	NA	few	TGTGCCAGCAGCCAAGAAGAACAGGAGGTTGGCTACACCTTC	CASSQEEQEVGYTF
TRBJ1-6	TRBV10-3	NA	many	TGTGCCATCAGTGAAGGGTACGGTGTATCACCCCTCCACTTT	CAISEGYGVSPLHF
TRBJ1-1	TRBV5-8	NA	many	TGTGCCAGCAGACAGGGCCCGGGCACTGAAGCTTTCTTT	CASRQGPGTEAFF
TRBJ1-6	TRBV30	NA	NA	TGTGCCTGGAGTGTCTACGGACAGACCAAATATAATTCACCCCTCCACTTT	CAWSVYGQTKYNSPLHF
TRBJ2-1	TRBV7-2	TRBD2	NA	TGTGCCAGCAGCCCACTAGCGGGGGGGGGCGATGAGCAGTTCTTC	CASSPLAGGGDEQFF
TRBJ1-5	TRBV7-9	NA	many	TGTGCCAGCAGCGACGACAGGAAAGGTGATCAGCCCCAGCATTTT	CASSDDRKGDQPQHF
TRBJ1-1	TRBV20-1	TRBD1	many	TGCAGTGCTAGATGGACAGGGTGGGACACTGAAGCTTTCTTT	CSARWTGWDTEAFF